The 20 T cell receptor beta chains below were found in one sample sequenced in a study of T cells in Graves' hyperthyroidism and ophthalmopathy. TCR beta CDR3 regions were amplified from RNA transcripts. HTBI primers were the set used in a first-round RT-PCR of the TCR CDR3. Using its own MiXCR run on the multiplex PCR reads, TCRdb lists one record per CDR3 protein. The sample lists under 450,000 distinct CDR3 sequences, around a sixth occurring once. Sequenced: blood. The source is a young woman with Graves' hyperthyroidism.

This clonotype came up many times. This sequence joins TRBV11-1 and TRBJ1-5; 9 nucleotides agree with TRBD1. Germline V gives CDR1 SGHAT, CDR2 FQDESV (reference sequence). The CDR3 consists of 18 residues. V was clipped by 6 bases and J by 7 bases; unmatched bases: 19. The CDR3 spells CASSLQGQGGRKVQPQHF. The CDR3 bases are TGTGCCAGCAGTCTTCAGGGACAGGGAGGAAGAAAGGTCCAGCCCCAGCATTTT.

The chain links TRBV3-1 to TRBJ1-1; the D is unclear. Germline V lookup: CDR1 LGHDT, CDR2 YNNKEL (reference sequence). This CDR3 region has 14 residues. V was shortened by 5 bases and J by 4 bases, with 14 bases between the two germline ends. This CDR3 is CASSSRVGSTEAFF. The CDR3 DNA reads TGTGCCAGCAGCAGTAGGGTGGGGAGCACTGAAGCTTTCTTT.

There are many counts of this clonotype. The CDR3 DNA sequence: TGTGCCAGCAGTAAGACTAGCGGGCCCTACGAGCAGTACTTC. Amino acids: CASSKTSGPYEQYF. The V call is TRBV27, the J call TRBJ2-7; 10 bases are a match to TRBD2. This CDR3 contains 14 residues. Germline assignment: CDR1 MNHEY and CDR2 SMNVEV (reference sequence). V dropped 5 bases and J dropped 2; count of bases not matched to a gene: 3.

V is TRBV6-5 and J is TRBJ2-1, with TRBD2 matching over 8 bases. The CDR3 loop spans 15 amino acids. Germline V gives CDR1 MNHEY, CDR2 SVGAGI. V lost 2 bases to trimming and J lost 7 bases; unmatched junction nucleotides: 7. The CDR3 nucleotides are TGTGCCAGCAGTTACGGCCCGGGGGGGAAGAATGAGCAGTTCTTC. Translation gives CASSYGPGGKNEQFF.

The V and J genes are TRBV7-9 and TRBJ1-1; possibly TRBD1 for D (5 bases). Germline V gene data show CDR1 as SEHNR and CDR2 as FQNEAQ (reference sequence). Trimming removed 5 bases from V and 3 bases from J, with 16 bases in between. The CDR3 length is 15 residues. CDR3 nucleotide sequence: TGTGCCAGCAGCCCGCGTACGGGGCTGCACACTGAAGCTTTCTTT. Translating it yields CASSPRTGLHTEAFF.

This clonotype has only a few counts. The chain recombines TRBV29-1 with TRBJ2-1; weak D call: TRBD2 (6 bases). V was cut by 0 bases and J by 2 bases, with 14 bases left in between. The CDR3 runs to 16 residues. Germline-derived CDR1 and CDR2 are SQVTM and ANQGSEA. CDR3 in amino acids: CSVEEFSGSTYNEQFF. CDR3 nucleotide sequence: TGCAGCGTTGAAGAGTTCAGCGGGTCGACCTACAATGAGCAGTTCTTC.

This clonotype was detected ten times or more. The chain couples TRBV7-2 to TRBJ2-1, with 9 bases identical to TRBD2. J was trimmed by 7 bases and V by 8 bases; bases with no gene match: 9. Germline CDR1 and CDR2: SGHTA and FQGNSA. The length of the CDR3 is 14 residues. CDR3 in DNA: TGTGCCAGCCGAGTAGCGGGGGTTCTTAATGAGCAGTTCTTC. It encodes CASRVAGVLNEQFF.

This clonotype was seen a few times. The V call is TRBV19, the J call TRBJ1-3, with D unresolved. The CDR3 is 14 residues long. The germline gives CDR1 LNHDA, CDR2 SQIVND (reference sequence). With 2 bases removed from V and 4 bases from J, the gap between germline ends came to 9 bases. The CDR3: CASSIYGSGNTIYF. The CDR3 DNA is TGTGCCAGTAGTATATACGGGTCCGGAAACACCATATATTTT.

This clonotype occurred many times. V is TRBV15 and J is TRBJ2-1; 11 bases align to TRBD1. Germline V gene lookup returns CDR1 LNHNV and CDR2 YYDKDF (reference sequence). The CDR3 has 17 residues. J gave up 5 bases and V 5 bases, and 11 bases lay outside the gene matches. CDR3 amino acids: CATSSPGGTGGNNEQFF. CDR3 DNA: TGTGCCACCAGCTCCCCTGGGGGGACAGGGGGAAACAATGAGCAGTTCTTC.

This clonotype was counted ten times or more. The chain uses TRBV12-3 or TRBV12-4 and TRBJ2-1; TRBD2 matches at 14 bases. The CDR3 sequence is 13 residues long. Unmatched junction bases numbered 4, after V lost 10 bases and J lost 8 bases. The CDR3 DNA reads TGTGCCACCCGACTAGCGGGGGGGTATGAGCAGTTCTTC. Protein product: CATRLAGGYEQFF.

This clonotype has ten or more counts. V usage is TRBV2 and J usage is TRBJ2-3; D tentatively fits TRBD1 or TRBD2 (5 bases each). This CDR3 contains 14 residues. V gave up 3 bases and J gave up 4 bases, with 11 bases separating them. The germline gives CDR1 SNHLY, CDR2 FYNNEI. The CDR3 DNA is TGTGCCAGCAGTGATGGGACGTCCTCAGATACGCAGTATTTT. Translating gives CASSDGTSSDTQYF.

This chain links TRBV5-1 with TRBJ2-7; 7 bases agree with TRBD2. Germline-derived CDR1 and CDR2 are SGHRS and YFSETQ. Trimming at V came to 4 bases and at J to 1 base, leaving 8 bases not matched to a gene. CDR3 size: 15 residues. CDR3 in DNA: TGCGCCAGCAGCGGGGGACTAACGGCTTCCTACGAGCAGTACTTC. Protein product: CASSGGLTASYEQYF.

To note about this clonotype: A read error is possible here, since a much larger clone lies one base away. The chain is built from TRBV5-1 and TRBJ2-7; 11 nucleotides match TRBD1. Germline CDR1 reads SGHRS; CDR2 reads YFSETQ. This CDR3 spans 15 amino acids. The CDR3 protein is CASSPDRTGGYEQCF. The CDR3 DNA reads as TGCGCCAGCAGCCCGGACCGGACAGGGGGCTACGAGCAGTGCTTC.

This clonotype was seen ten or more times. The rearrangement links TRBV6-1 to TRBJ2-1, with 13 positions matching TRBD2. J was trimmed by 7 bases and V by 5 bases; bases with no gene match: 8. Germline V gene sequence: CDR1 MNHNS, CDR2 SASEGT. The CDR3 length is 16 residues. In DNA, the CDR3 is TGTGCCAGCAGTCCAACACTAGCGGGAGGGTTAAATGAGCAGTTCTTC. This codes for CASSPTLAGGLNEQFF.

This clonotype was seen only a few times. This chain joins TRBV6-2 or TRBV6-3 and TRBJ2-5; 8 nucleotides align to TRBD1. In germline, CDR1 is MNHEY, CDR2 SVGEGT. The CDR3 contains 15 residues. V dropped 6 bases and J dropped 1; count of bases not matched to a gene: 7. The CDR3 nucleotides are TGTGCCAGCAGGTACAGGGGGATAATCCAAGAGACCCAGTACTTC. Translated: CASRYRGIIQETQYF.

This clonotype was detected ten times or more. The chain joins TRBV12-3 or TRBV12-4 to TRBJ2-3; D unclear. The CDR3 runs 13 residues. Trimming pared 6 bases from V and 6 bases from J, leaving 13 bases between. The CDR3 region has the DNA TGTGCCAGCAGCCCGAAGCCCATTGATACGCAGTATTTT. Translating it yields CASSPKPIDTQYF.

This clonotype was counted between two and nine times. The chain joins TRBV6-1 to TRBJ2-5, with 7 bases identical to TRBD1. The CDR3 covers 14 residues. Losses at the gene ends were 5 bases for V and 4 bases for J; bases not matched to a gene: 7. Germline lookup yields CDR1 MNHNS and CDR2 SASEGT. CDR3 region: CASSFDRVGETQYF. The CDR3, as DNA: TGTGCCAGCAGTTTTGACAGGGTGGGAGAGACCCAGTACTTC.

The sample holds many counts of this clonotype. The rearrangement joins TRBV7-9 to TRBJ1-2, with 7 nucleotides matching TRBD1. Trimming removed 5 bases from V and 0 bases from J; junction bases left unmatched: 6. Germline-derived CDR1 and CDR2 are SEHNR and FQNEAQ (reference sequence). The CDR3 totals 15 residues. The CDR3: CASSIRQGANYGYTF. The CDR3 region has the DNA TGTGCCAGCAGCATTCGACAGGGCGCTAACTATGGCTACACCTTC.

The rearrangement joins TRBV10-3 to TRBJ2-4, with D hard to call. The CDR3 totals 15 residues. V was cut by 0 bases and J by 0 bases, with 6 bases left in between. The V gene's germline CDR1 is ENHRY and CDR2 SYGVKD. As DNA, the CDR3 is TGTGCCATCAGTGAGTCCACAATAGCCAAAAACATTCAGTACTTC. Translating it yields CAISESTIAKNIQYF.

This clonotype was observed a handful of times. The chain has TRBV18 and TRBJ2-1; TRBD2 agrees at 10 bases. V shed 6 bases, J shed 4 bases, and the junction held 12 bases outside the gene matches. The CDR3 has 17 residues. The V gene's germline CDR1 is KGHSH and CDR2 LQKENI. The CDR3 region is CASSQRLAGGFYNEQFF. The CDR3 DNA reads TGTGCCAGCTCGCAGCGATTAGCGGGGGGCTTTTACAATGAGCAGTTCTTC.